This T cell receptor beta chain appears in the sequencing data of a study of blood T cell repertoires in COVID-19. Per the original methods: The authors estimated nucleated cell counts from reference gene primer amplification. Using immunoSEQ multiplex PCR, the repertoire was profiled, and TCRdb retains in-frame clones only, with some absent. V, J and clone size are taken as reported in that table, and D and trimming were inferred from the DNA itself. The data hold approximately 290,000 clones, with 70% to 90% observed a single time. V gave up 2 bases and J gave up 6 bases; unmatched junction bases: 8. The CDR3 has 15 amino acids. The germline V gene encodes CDR1 MGHDK and CDR2 SYGVNS.

The chain employs TRBV25-1 and TRBJ2-7; TRBD1 matches 9 bases. This TCR was sampled from a woman aged 25 to 39 who had recovered from COVID-19. Sample: PBMCs or T cells enriched from blood (not recorded which). The CDR3 coding sequence is TGTGCCAGCAGTGAACCGGGACAGGGAAATCCCGAGCAGTACTTC. Translation gives CASSEPGQGNPEQYF.